This T cell receptor (beta chain) came from a study of blood T cell repertoires in COVID-19. Across the whole study: Samples of COVID-19 (acute and convalescent) were obtained from the United States, Italy and Spain. Sample material is recorded as cDNA or gDNA derived from T cells, B-cell-depleted T cells, or PBMCs.

CDR1 and CDR2 (germline): KGHSH, LQKENI. V was pared by 0 bases and J by 4 bases, with 8 bases of the junction left unmatched. This CDR3 comprises 17 residues. This clone was picked up one time. In the original analysis: Nucleated cell number was recorded as an estimate derived from reference gene primer amplification. The repertoire was sequenced with immunoSEQ multiplex PCR; TCRdb's copy has only in-frame clones and lacks some. V, J and clone size are taken as reported in that table, and D and trimming were inferred from the DNA itself. The data contain about 200,000 clones, 86% of them singletons. This rearrangement joins TRBV18 to TRBJ2-2; TRBD2 aligns across 7 bases. The sequence was collected from a man older than 75 with acute or convalescent COVID-19. Sample: peripheral blood. The DNA of the CDR3 is TGTGCCAGCTCACCACCGGACGGGAGGCGAATCACCGGGGAGCTGTTTTTT. Amino acids: CASSPPDGRRITGELFF.